Each of the 27 T cell receptor beta chains below was sequenced from the same sample in a study of blood T cell repertoires in COVID-19. Clones were read by immunoSEQ multiplex PCR, and TCRdb kept only the in-frame ones, dropping some. This sample yields some 80,000 clones, of which around 84% are seen a single time; over 9.5% belongs to the top ten. The sample consisted of peripheral blood. The source of these receptors is a man between 60 and 75 years old with COVID-19, enrolled during active disease.

A single count supports this clone. The rearrangement links TRBV6-6 to TRBJ1-5; 9 bases fit TRBD1. Germline loops: CDR1 MNHNY, CDR2 SVGAGI (reference sequence). There are 14 residues in the CDR3. J gave up 3 bases and V 8 bases, and 5 bases lay outside the gene matches. CDR3 in DNA: TGTGCCAGCGCCACAGGGGGCCTCAATCAGCCCCAGCATTTT. This sequence encodes CASATGGLNQPQHF.

The rearrangement uses TRBV5-6 and TRBJ1-2, with 8 bases identical to TRBD1. The CDR3 consists of 12 residues. The V segment lost 6 bases and the J segment 7 bases; nucleotides outside the gene matches: 5. In germline, CDR1 is SGHDT, CDR2 YYEEEE. In DNA, the CDR3 is TGTGCCAGCATAACAGGGGGGCTTGGCTACACCTTC. Its translation: CASITGGLGYTF. The full variable domain, rest sourced from reference TRBV5-6 and TRBJ1-2, is DAGVTQSPTHLIKTRGQQVTLRCSPKSGHDTVSWYQQALGQGPQFIFQYYEEEERQRGNFPDRFSGHQFPNYSSELNVNALLLGDSALYLCASITGGLGYTFGSGTRLTVV.

V and J are TRBV2 and TRBJ1-2, with TRBD1 identical over 8 bases. Germline lookup yields CDR1 SNHLY and CDR2 FYNNEI. V lost 3 bases, J lost 2 bases, and 2 bases stayed unmatched. The CDR3 runs to 14 residues. The chain's CDR3 is CASSEQGANYGYTF. CDR3 coding DNA: TGTGCCAGCAGTGAGCAGGGGGCGAACTATGGCTACACCTTC.

The chain combines TRBV3-1 (or the pseudogene TRBV3-2) with TRBJ2-7, with 9 bases matching TRBD2. CDR1 is LGHDT, CDR2 YNNKEL, per germline (reference sequence). Losses at the gene ends were 1 base for V and 5 bases for J; bases not matched to a gene: 9. CDR3 length equals 16 residues. The CDR3 DNA follows: TGTGCCAGCAGCCAAGGGGAGGGACTAGCATGGGACGAGCAGTACTTC. It codes for CASSQGEGLAWDEQYF.

This clone showed up just a few times. The junction differs from germline at one of its ends, possibly a read error. The chain recombines TRBV6-1 with TRBJ1-2; no reliable D call. CDR1 MNHNS and CDR2 SASEGT come from the germline V gene. The CDR3 sequence is 13 residues long. CDR3 in DNA: TGTGCCAGCAGAGAAGCGAGCGGCTATGGCTACACCTTC. It translates to CASREASGYGYTF.

The chain recombines TRBV7-7 with TRBJ1-2; D not certain. The CDR3 is 9 residues long. Germline assignment: CDR1 SSHAT and CDR2 FNYEAQ (reference sequence). The CDR3 DNA follows: TGTTTTAGTGACTATGGCTACACCTTC. Protein: CFSDYGYTF.

V gene TRBV10-2 combines with J gene TRBJ1-5; D is unresolved. The CDR3 length is 12 residues. V shed 0 bases and J shed 6 bases, with 3 bases lying between them. Germline V gene data show CDR1 as WSHSY and CDR2 as SAAADI. The CDR3 region is CASSESRQPQHF. CDR3 DNA sequence: TGCGCCAGCAGTGAGTCTCGTCAGCCCCAGCATTTT.

CDR3 amino acids: CASRTSGVGSFF. In DNA form, the CDR3 reads TGTGCCAGCAGAACCTCGGGGGTAGGATCTTTCTTT. The V gene is TRBV6-5, the J gene TRBJ1-1; the D gene is possibly TRBD1 (5 bases). V lost 6 bases and J lost 12, with 17 bases in between. Germline V gene data show CDR1 as MNHEY and CDR2 as SVGAGI. CDR3 length: 12 residues.

The chain employs TRBV11-2 and TRBJ2-3; 10 nucleotides line up with TRBD2. Trimming took 5 bases from V and 1 from J; bases not matched to a gene: 6. Germline V gives CDR1 SGHAT, CDR2 FQNNGV. The CDR3 length is 16 residues. CDR3 nucleotides: TGTGCCAGCAGCAAGTCCCTAGCGGGGGGCACAGATACGCAGTATTTT. It specifies CASSKSLAGGTDTQYF.

In its sample, this clone was seen once. The chain carries TRBV19 and TRBJ1-5; D is undetermined. The CDR3 consists of 14 residues. Trimming took off 3 bases at V and 6 bases at J, with 12 bases between the two ends. The germline V gene has CDR1 LNHDA and CDR2 SQIVND (reference sequence). In DNA form, the CDR3 reads TGTGCCAGTAGTATCGGTGATTCAGGTCAGCCCCAGCATTTT. As protein: CASSIGDSGQPQHF.

The chain combines TRBV11-2 with TRBJ2-1; maybe TRBD1 (6 bases). V lost 6 bases and J lost 2, with 11 bases in between. Germline V gene lookup returns CDR1 SGHAT and CDR2 FQNNGV. The CDR3 runs 14 residues. CDR3 region: CASRGDTAYNEQFF. The CDR3 nucleotides read TGTGCCAGCAGAGGGGACACTGCCTACAATGAGCAGTTCTTC.

This chain links TRBV12-3 or TRBV12-4 with TRBJ2-7; TRBD1 matches at 7 bases. Losses at the gene ends were 6 bases for V and 4 bases for J; bases not matched to a gene: 0. CDR3 length: 11 amino acids. The CDR3 here is CASSRGYEQYF. The CDR3 DNA follows: TGTGCCAGCAGCAGGGGGTACGAGCAGTACTTC.

CDR3 loop: CASSQGGVVYQPQHF. The CDR3 DNA reads as TGTGCCAGCAGCCAAGGGGGGGTAGTGTATCAGCCCCAGCATTTT. This sequence joins TRBV3-1 (or the pseudogene TRBV3-2) and TRBJ1-5; tentatively, D is TRBD1 (5 bases). The CDR3 has 15 residues. Germline CDR1 and CDR2: LGHDT and YNNKEL (reference sequence). Trimming took 1 base from V and 5 from J, leaving 12 bases between them.

This clone was observed once. This rearrangement joins TRBV7-6 to TRBJ2-7; D is undetermined. Per germline, CDR1 SGHVS and CDR2 FNYEAQ. The CDR3 spans 12 residues. V lost 6 bases and J lost 0, with 6 bases in between. The CDR3 spells CASSLSSYEQYF. CDR3 nucleotides: TGTGCCAGCAGTTTGAGCTCCTACGAGCAGTACTTC. The full variable domain, with the rest looked up from reference TRBV7-6 and TRBJ2-7, is GAGVSQSPRYKVTKRGQDVALRCDPISGHVSLYWYRQALGQGPEFLTYFNYEAQQDKSGLPNDRFSAERPEGSISTLTIQRTEQRDSAMYRCASSLSSYEQYFGPGTRLTVT.

This clone appeared once. V is TRBV18 and J is TRBJ2-2; maybe TRBD1 (6 bases). CDR3 length: 15 residues. Germline-derived CDR1 and CDR2 are KGHSH and LQKENI. V was trimmed by 0 bases and J by 4 bases, leaving 9 bases between them. CDR3 DNA: TGTGCCAGCTCACCACCCGACAGGCTCACCGGGGAGCTGTTTTTT. Amino acid sequence: CASSPPDRLTGELFF.

This chain joins TRBV30 and TRBJ1-2; unclear D gene. Germline CDR1 GTSNPN, CDR2 SVGIG (reference sequence). Trimming removed 2 bases at V and 4 bases at J, with 14 bases between. The CDR3 runs 14 residues. For the CDR3, the DNA is TGTGCCTGGAGTCCCCAGGCCGTTTCCTATGGCTACACCTTC. Its translation: CAWSPQAVSYGYTF. Based on the CDR3 plus reference TRBV30 and TRBJ1-2, the full variable domain is SQTIHQWPATLVQPVGSPLSLECTVEGTSNPNLYWYRQAAGRGLQLLFYSVGIGQISSEVPQNLSASRPQDRQFILSSKKLLLSDSGFYLCAWSPQAVSYGYTFGSGTRLTVV.

This rearrangement joins TRBV6-5 to TRBJ2-2, with D perhaps TRBD1 (6 bases). V was shortened by 6 bases and J by 1 base, with 9 bases between the two germline ends. The CDR3 is 14 amino acids. Germline CDR1 reads MNHEY; CDR2 reads SVGAGI. The CDR3 DNA reads TGTGCCAGCAGAACGGACAGGAACACCGGGGAGCTGTTTTTT. As protein: CASRTDRNTGELFF.

The gene calls are TRBV4-2 and TRBJ1-2; 11 bases align to TRBD1. The V gene's germline CDR1 is LGHNA and CDR2 YNFKEQ. The CDR3 is 13 residues long. V trimming: 4 bases; J trimming: 8 bases; junction bases outside the gene matches: 3. The CDR3 reads CASSLGQGEGYTF. As DNA, the CDR3 is TGTGCCAGCAGCCTGGGACAGGGGGAGGGCTACACCTTC.

This clone has a handful of counts. The rearrangement links TRBV5-1 to TRBJ2-5; TRBD2 aligns across 9 bases. Trimming at V came to 4 bases and at J to 5 bases, leaving 12 bases not matched to a gene. The CDR3 contains 16 residues. The V gene's germline CDR1 is SGHRS and CDR2 YFSETQ. The CDR3 DNA sequence: TGCGCCAGCAGCCTGAGGGCGCGGGAGGGCCGGGAGACCCAGTACTTC. Translation gives CASSLRAREGRETQYF.

The CDR3 sequence is CATSDPKTSGYQETQYF. The CDR3 DNA reads TGTGCCACCAGTGACCCCAAGACTAGCGGGTACCAAGAGACCCAGTACTTC. The chain couples TRBV24-1 to TRBJ2-5; 10 bases match TRBD2. J was trimmed by 0 bases and V by 4 bases; bases with no gene match: 7. The CDR3 spans 17 residues. Germline V CDR1 and CDR2: KGHDR, SFDVKD.

The chain couples TRBV11-3 to TRBJ2-1, with D possibly TRBD1 on 6 matching bases. Germline V gives CDR1 SGHNT, CDR2 YENEEA. V lost 0 bases to trimming and J lost 4 bases, with 13 bases between them. CDR3 length equals 16 residues. In nucleotides, the CDR3 is TGTGCCAGCAGCTTAGATCAAGGGACAAGATACAATGAGCAGTTCTTC. This encodes CASSLDQGTRYNEQFF.

The chain carries TRBV9 and TRBJ2-3, with TRBD2 identical over 10 bases. Germline CDR1 reads SGDLS; CDR2 reads YYNGEE. The CDR3 is 16 amino acids. J lost 1 base, V lost 0 bases, and 2 bases had no gene match. Here the CDR3 DNA reads TGTGCCAGCAGCGTAGTTAGCGGGGGGCGCACAGATACGCAGTATTTT. Its protein product is CASSVVSGGRTDTQYF.

Ten or more counts support this clone. This chain joins TRBV13 and TRBJ1-2, with 9 bases fitting TRBD1. CDR1 is PRHDT, CDR2 FYEKMQ, per germline (reference sequence). The J segment lost 5 bases and the V segment lost 5 bases, leaving 6 bases of the junction unmatched. The CDR3 is 14 amino acids. CDR3 region: CASSNRGRGYGYTF. The DNA for the CDR3 is TGTGCCAGCAGCAACAGGGGGCGAGGGTATGGCTACACCTTC.

The chain employs TRBV18 and TRBJ1-3; D may be TRBD1 (6 bases). V lost 1 base to trimming and J lost 3 bases, with 7 bases between them. From germline, CDR1 is KGHSH and CDR2 LQKENI. The CDR3 sequence is 14 residues long. Here the CDR3 DNA reads TGTGCCAGCTCACCACAGGGACATGGAAACACCATATATTTT. Translated, it gives CASSPQGHGNTIYF.

This clone was seen a single time. The chain carries TRBV5-1 and TRBJ2-5; D might be TRBD1 (5 bases). V was shortened by 1 base and J by 5 bases, with 15 bases between the two germline ends. This CDR3 region has 15 residues. The V gene's germline CDR1 is SGHRS and CDR2 YFSETQ. CDR3 region: CASSLLGEEFETQYF. As DNA, the CDR3 is TGCGCCAGCAGCTTGTTAGGGGAAGAGTTCGAGACCCAGTACTTC.

CDR3: CASSKRQGFDEQYF. The CDR3 region has the DNA TGTGCCAGCAGTAAACGACAGGGTTTCGACGAGCAGTACTTC. The genes are TRBV6-5 and TRBJ2-7; 7 bases are shared with TRBD1. J was trimmed by 5 bases and V by 5 bases; bases with no gene match: 9. CDR1 and CDR2 from the germline V gene are MNHEY and SVGAGI. This CDR3 spans 14 amino acids.

This clone was observed once. The CDR3 sequence is CASSTAGLAGVEQYF. Here the CDR3 DNA reads TGTGCCAGCAGCACAGCGGGACTAGCGGGGGTCGAGCAGTACTTC. This chain uses TRBV5-6 with TRBJ2-7, with 14 bases aligning to TRBD2. The ends lost 4 bases at V and 6 bases at J; junction bases unmatched: 6. The CDR3 consists of 15 residues. The germline CDR1 and CDR2 sequences are SGHDT and YYEEEE.